The next 21 T cell receptor beta chains were all read from a single sample in a study of T cells in Graves' hyperthyroidism and ophthalmopathy. The source material, RNA transcripts, was used to amplify TCR beta CDR3 regions. The TCR CDR3 first-round RT-PCR relied on the HTBI primer set. TCRdb processed the multiplex PCR reads anew with MiXCR; each CDR3 protein has one entry. The table records about 680,000 distinct CDR3 sequences, roughly a third of them present only once. The sample taken for sequencing was blood. These receptors originate from a woman in her 40s with Graves' hyperthyroidism.

This clonotype showed up many times. The chain is built from TRBV20-1 and TRBJ1-4; a possible D gene is TRBD1 (5 bases). The CDR3 loop spans 15 amino acids. Germline CDR1 and CDR2: DFQATT and SNEGSKA (reference sequence). Between the trimmed V and J ends, which lost 3 bases and 13 bases, there was a span of 24 bases. CDR3 in amino acids: CSARFPMSLGAGLFF. CDR3 DNA sequence: TGCAGTGCTAGGTTCCCAATGAGTCTTGGGGCGGGACTGTTTTTT.

Concerning this clonotype itself: This may arise from a read error, as a much more abundant clone is one base away. This chain uses TRBV11-1 with TRBJ2-5; TRBD2 might be the D (5 bases). Germline V gene sequence: CDR1 SGHAT, CDR2 FQDESV (reference sequence). The CDR3 has 15 residues. The CDR3 sequence is CASSLMGSGKEAQYF. The CDR3 DNA is TGTGCCAGCAGCTTAATGGGGAGCGGAAAAGAGGCCCAGTACTTC.

This clonotype was picked up many times. The V call is TRBV7-6, the J call TRBJ2-7, with D perhaps matching TRBD2 (5 bases). The CDR3 contains 14 residues. V lost 0 bases and J lost 3, with 9 bases in between. In germline, CDR1 is SGHVS, CDR2 FNYEAQ. This chain's CDR3 is CASSLASAGYEQYF. The CDR3, as DNA: TGTGCCAGCAGCTTAGCTAGCGCGGGCTACGAGCAGTACTTC.

The J gene is TRBJ2-5, the V gene TRBV5-1; TRBD2 matches at 7 bases. Germline CDR1 reads SGHRS; CDR2 reads YFSETQ. This CDR3 region has 18 residues. V lost 4 bases to trimming and J lost 3 bases; unmatched junction nucleotides: 18. The CDR3 DNA follows: TGCGCCAGCAGCCATGGGAGGGCCACTAGGGTCGGAAAAGAGACCCAGTACTTC. This gives the protein CASSHGRATRVGKETQYF.

The V call is TRBV29-1, the J call TRBJ1-3, with TRBD1 matching 10 bases. This CDR3 is built from 14 residues. Germline CDR1 and CDR2: SQVTM and ANQGSEA. V lost 7 bases and J lost 3; bases outside the gene matches: 6. The CDR3: CSAGTGEHGNTIYF. CDR3 in DNA: TGCAGCGCTGGGACAGGGGAGCATGGAAACACCATATATTTT. Variable domain in full (rest from reference TRBV29-1 and TRBJ1-3): SAVISQKPSRDICQRGTSLTIQCQVDSQVTMMFWYRQQPGQSLTLIATANQGSEATYESGFVIDKFPISRPNLTFSTLTVSNMSPEDSSIYLCSAGTGEHGNTIYFGEGSWLTVV.

This clonotype was counted a few times. This chain joins TRBV20-1 and TRBJ2-7; either TRBD1 or TRBD2 may supply D (5 bases each). This CDR3 has 14 residues. Per the germline V gene, CDR1 is DFQATT and CDR2 is SNEGSKA (reference sequence). Trimming pared 5 bases from V and 0 bases from J, leaving 14 bases between. The CDR3 sequence: CSARDRRSSYEQYF. CDR3 DNA sequence: TGCAGTGCTCGGGACCGGCGGAGCTCCTACGAGCAGTACTTC.

This clonotype was seen more than once but under ten times. The CDR3 nucleotides read TGTGCCAGCAGTTTCGGACTATCTCGGGATACGCAGTATTTT. This sequence encodes CASSFGLSRDTQYF. The genes are TRBV6-5 and TRBJ2-3; D might be TRBD2 (6 bases). V shed 4 bases and J shed 6 bases, with 14 bases lying between them. Germline CDR1 is MNHEY and CDR2 is SVGAGI. CDR3 size: 14 residues.

This clonotype was seen many times. The chain employs TRBV11-2 and TRBJ1-2, with a possible D match to TRBD1 (5 bases). With 3 bases removed from V and 4 bases from J, the gap between germline ends came to 15 bases. Germline assignment: CDR1 SGHAT and CDR2 FQNNGV. CDR3 length equals 15 residues. The CDR3 is CASSLTGDHRYGYTF. Here the CDR3 DNA reads TGTGCCAGCAGCTTGACGGGGGATCACCGCTATGGCTACACCTTC.

In its sample, this clonotype was seen many times. V gene TRBV20-1 combines with J gene TRBJ2-7, with 8 nucleotides matching TRBD1. CDR1 and CDR2 from the germline V gene are DFQATT and SNEGSKA (reference sequence). V lost 3 bases to trimming and J lost 1 base; unmatched junction nucleotides: 2. The CDR3 loop spans 13 amino acids. CDR3 nucleotides: TGCAGTGCTAGCGACAGGGGATCCTACGAGCAGTACTTC. The encoded protein is CSASDRGSYEQYF.

In its sample, this clonotype was seen a few times. This rearrangement joins TRBV24-1 to TRBJ2-3; D perhaps matches TRBD2 (6 bases). The germline CDR1 and CDR2 sequences are KGHDR and SFDVKD. V was trimmed by 4 bases and J by 2 bases, leaving 12 bases between them. The CDR3 consists of 15 residues. The DNA of the CDR3 is TGTGCCACCAGTGAGGGACTTGTTAACACAGATACGCAGTATTTT. Protein: CATSEGLVNTDTQYF.

This clonotype was counted ten times or more. The chain links TRBV10-3 to TRBJ1-1, with a possible D match to TRBD1 (5 bases). CDR3 length equals 14 residues. In germline, CDR1 is ENHRY, CDR2 SYGVKD. Trimming took off 4 bases at V and 6 bases at J, with 15 bases between the two ends. The CDR3 is CAISAQGSRAEAFF. The CDR3 DNA reads TGTGCCATCAGTGCTCAGGGTTCTAGAGCTGAAGCTTTCTTT.

This clonotype was counted a few times. This chain uses TRBV7-9 with TRBJ1-1; tentatively, D is TRBD1 (5 bases). Per germline, CDR1 SEHNR and CDR2 FQNEAQ (reference sequence). CDR3 length equals 13 residues. V lost 5 bases and J lost 4, with 11 bases in between. The CDR3 here is CASSRARATEAFF. Written as DNA, the CDR3 is TGTGCCAGCAGCAGGGCCAGGGCCACTGAAGCTTTCTTT.

This clonotype was observed at least ten times. The chain couples TRBV12-3 or TRBV12-4 to TRBJ1-5, with unresolved D. This CDR3 comprises 13 residues. V was cut by 3 bases and J by 4 bases, with 7 bases left in between. The CDR3 DNA reads as TGTGCCAGCAGTTTCTACGAAAATCAGCCCCAGCATTTT. This gives the protein CASSFYENQPQHF.

This clonotype came up a few times. The chain joins TRBV28 to TRBJ1-6; possible D gene TRBD1, 6 bases. In germline, CDR1 is MDHEN, CDR2 SYDVKM. Trimming pared 3 bases from V and 5 bases from J, leaving 11 bases between. This CDR3 is 15 amino acids long. The DNA for the CDR3 is TGTGCCAGCAGTTTGTTACAGGGCGATAATTCACCCCTCCACTTT. Translated: CASSLLQGDNSPLHF.

On this clonotype: One end of the junction fails to match germline, which may point to a read error. The genes are TRBV15 and TRBJ1-2; 8 bases map to TRBD1. This CDR3 region has 14 residues. Looked up from germline, CDR1 is LNHNV and CDR2 is YYDKDF (reference sequence). As DNA, the CDR3 is TGTGCCGCCAGCAGTGTAGGACAGGGCTATGGCTACACCTTC. Its translation is CAASSVGQGYGYTF. The full variable domain, in which reference TRBV15 and TRBJ1-2 provide the parts outside the CDR3, is DAMVIQNPRYQVTQFGKPVTLSCSQTLNHNVMYWYQQKSSQAPKLLFHYYDKDFNNEADTPDNFQSRRPNTSFCFLDIRSPGLGDTAMYLCAASSVGQGYGYTFGSGTRLTVV.

This clonotype was detected a few times. V is TRBV12-3 or TRBV12-4 and J is TRBJ2-7, with 7 bases matching TRBD2. The trim removed 4 bases at V and 8 bases at J, leaving 11 bases unmatched. This CDR3 comprises 14 residues. CDR3 coding DNA: TGTGCCAGCAGTTCGGGGGACGGGGGGTTGAAGCAGTACTTC. It translates to CASSSGDGGLKQYF.

J is TRBJ1-1 and V is TRBV28; no clear D. Trimming took off 4 bases at V and 0 bases at J, with 12 bases between the two ends. CDR1 is MDHEN and CDR2 is SYDVKM in the germline V gene. The CDR3 length is 15 residues. CDR3 in amino acids: CASSSPRGVNTEAFF. The CDR3 DNA reads as TGTGCCAGCAGTTCCCCTCGTGGGGTGAACACTGAAGCTTTCTTT.

This clonotype was counted at least ten times. The gene calls are TRBV2 and TRBJ1-5; weak D call: TRBD1 (5 bases). Trimming removed 5 bases at V and 2 bases at J, with 7 bases between. The CDR3 runs 13 residues. The germline gives CDR1 SNHLY, CDR2 FYNNEI. The CDR3: CASSWDGNQPQHF. CDR3 nucleotide sequence: TGTGCCAGCAGTTGGGACGGCAATCAGCCCCAGCATTTT.

This clonotype was counted between two and nine times. The chain is built from TRBV19 and TRBJ1-6, with 7 nucleotides matching TRBD1. Germline lookup yields CDR1 LNHDA and CDR2 SQIVND (reference sequence). With 10 bases clipped from V and 10 bases from J, the junction kept 16 bases outside the gene matches. The CDR3 is 15 residues long. CDR3 amino acids: CATGVTGEARSPLHF. The CDR3, as DNA: TGTGCCACGGGAGTAACAGGGGAGGCTAGATCACCCCTCCACTTT.

About this clonotype: A read error may explain this, as a much larger clone is one base away. The V and J genes are TRBV5-1 and TRBJ1-1; unclear D gene. The V gene lost 7 bases and the J gene lost 3 bases, with 13 bases spanning the gap. In germline, CDR1 is SGHRS, CDR2 YFSETQ. CDR3 length equals 13 residues. The CDR3 DNA reads as TGCGCCAGCGGTAGACCGAGGGACACTGAAGCTTTCTTT. Encoded protein: CASGRPRDTEAFF. The full variable domain, with the rest looked up from reference TRBV5-1 and TRBJ1-1, is KAGVTQTPRYLIKTRGQQVTLSCSPISGHRSVSWYQQTPGQGLQFLFEYFSETQRNKGNFPGRFSGRQFSNSRSEMNVSTLELGDSALYLCASGRPRDTEAFFGQGTRLTVV.

This clonotype was picked up many times. The V gene is TRBV29-1, the J gene TRBJ1-5, with D possibly being TRBD1 (6 bases). Trimming pared 4 bases from V and 5 bases from J, leaving 12 bases between. Germline V gene data show CDR1 as SQVTM and CDR2 as ANQGSEA. The CDR3 runs to 13 residues. CDR3 residues: CSVGGAVDQPQHF. Here the CDR3 DNA reads TGCAGCGTTGGGGGGGCCGTGGATCAGCCCCAGCATTTT.